A single sample gave rise to the 27 T cell receptor beta chains below, sequenced in a study of blood T cell repertoires in COVID-19. The assay was immunoSEQ multiplex PCR, and TCRdb's table has in-frame clones only and misses some. The data contain about 170,000 clones, about 80% of them singletons. Sequencing was performed on PBMCs or T cells enriched from blood (not recorded which). The origin of the receptors is a woman between 65 and 79 years old in a cohort exposed to, infected with or recovered from COVID-19 (not recorded which).

This clone was counted once. The chain is built from TRBV5-1 and TRBJ2-5; D not certain. Germline CDR1 reads SGHRS; CDR2 reads YFSETQ. The V and J ends lost 1 base and 1 base respectively, with 11 bases between them. This CDR3 has 15 amino acids. The CDR3: CASSLSGRLQETQYF. The CDR3 DNA reads TGCGCCAGCAGCTTGTCAGGCAGGCTCCAAGAGACCCAGTACTTC.

The CDR3 reads CASFEPKGGEQYF. The CDR3 coding sequence is TGCGCCAGTTTCGAACCCAAAGGGGGCGAGCAGTACTTC. J is TRBJ2-7 and V is TRBV5-1, with D maybe TRBD1 (6 bases). The CDR3 has 13 residues. Germline V CDR1 and CDR2: SGHRS, YFSETQ. V was shortened by 8 bases and J by 6 bases, with 18 bases between the two germline ends.

The chain is built from TRBV10-1 and TRBJ2-5, with 9 bases matching TRBD1. This CDR3 contains 15 residues. Germline V gives CDR1 WNHNN, CDR2 SYGVQD (reference sequence). After removal of 3 bases from V and 3 bases from J, the junction contained 5 bases not matched to a gene. The CDR3 loop is CASSDTGTGKETQYF. As DNA, the CDR3 is TGCGCCAGCAGTGATACCGGGACAGGGAAAGAGACCCAGTACTTC.

The chain joins TRBV28 to TRBJ1-6; D not resolved. The CDR3 is 15 residues long. Looked up from germline, CDR1 is MDHEN and CDR2 is SYDVKM. Trimming removed 2 bases at V and 6 bases at J, with 11 bases between. In DNA, the CDR3 is TGTGCCAGCAGTTTAGGAGGCCAACGTAATTCACCCCTCCACTTT. This translates into CASSLGGQRNSPLHF.

This chain uses TRBV27 with TRBJ2-1; D is perhaps TRBD1 (7 bases). The V and J ends lost 5 bases and 10 bases respectively, with 21 bases between them. Germline CDR1 reads MNHEY; CDR2 reads SMNVEV (reference sequence). The CDR3 runs to 15 residues. For the CDR3, the DNA is TGTGCCAGCAGTCCCCGTCAAGGGGCAGGGGGGGAGCAGTTCTTC. Amino acid sequence: CASSPRQGAGGEQFF.

V gene TRBV28 combines with J gene TRBJ1-4, with 7 bases matching TRBD1. Trimming cost V 5 bases and J 0 bases; bases outside gene matches: 6. There are 16 residues in the CDR3. Germline V CDR1 and CDR2: MDHEN, SYDVKM. The CDR3 nucleotides read TGTGCCAGCAGTCGGGACAGCAGTGCAACTAATGAAAAACTGTTTTTT. As protein: CASSRDSSATNEKLFF.

The rearrangement links TRBV5-1 to TRBJ1-2, with a possible D match to TRBD1 (5 bases). The CDR3 is 15 residues long. CDR1 is SGHRS and CDR2 is YFSETQ in the germline V gene. V was cut by 1 base and J by 8 bases, with 18 bases left in between. The chain's CDR3 is CASSLTIPQVEGYTF. DNA for the CDR3: TGCGCCAGCAGCTTGACCATACCACAGGTGGAGGGCTACACCTTC.

J is TRBJ2-3 and V is TRBV5-1; 10 bases agree with TRBD2. Germline V CDR1 and CDR2: SGHRS, YFSETQ. The CDR3 runs to 16 residues. The V and J ends lost 0 bases and 2 bases, in that order; junction bases with no gene match: 3. CDR3 protein: CASSLVLAGFTDTQYF. The CDR3 DNA reads TGCGCCAGCAGCTTGGTACTAGCGGGATTCACAGATACGCAGTATTTT.

The rearrangement joins TRBV24-1 to TRBJ2-3; 11 bases match TRBD2. The germline gives CDR1 KGHDR, CDR2 SFDVKD. The CDR3 has 17 residues. V shed 5 bases and J 2 bases; nucleotides not matched to a gene: 8. CDR3 coding DNA: TGTGCCACCAGTGGGGAGGTAGCGGGAGGGCCCACAGATACGCAGTATTTT. Amino acids: CATSGEVAGGPTDTQYF.

The chain carries TRBV19 and TRBJ1-4; 9 nucleotides align to TRBD1. The CDR3 length is 14 residues. V lost 6 bases, J lost 5 bases, and 4 bases stayed unmatched. Germline V lookup: CDR1 LNHDA, CDR2 SQIVND (reference sequence). CDR3 loop: CASRGTGMNEKLFF. The CDR3 DNA is TGTGCCAGTAGGGGGACAGGGATGAATGAAAAACTGTTTTTT. Looking up the rest from reference TRBV19 and TRBJ1-4 gives the full variable domain: DGGITQSPKYLFRKEGQNVTLSCEQNLNHDAMYWYRQDPGQGLRLIYYSQIVNDFQKGDIAEGYSVSREKKESFPLTVTSAQKNPTAFYLCASRGTGMNEKLFFGSGTQLSVL.

In the case of this clone: Other nucleotide sequences from this sample produce the same CDR3. The V gene is TRBV6-5, the J gene TRBJ2-3; 8 bases fit TRBD1. Germline values: CDR1 MNHEY, CDR2 SVGAGI. CDR3 length: 13 residues. The V and J ends lost 6 bases and 1 base, in that order; junction bases with no gene match: 0. CDR3 in amino acids: CASRGQGTDTQYF. The DNA of the CDR3 is TGTGCCAGCAGGGGACAGGGCACAGATACGCAGTATTTT.

The chain joins TRBV2 to TRBJ1-5, with D possibly matching TRBD1 (5 bases). Germline V lookup: CDR1 SNHLY, CDR2 FYNNEI. This CDR3 is built from 14 residues. Trimming shortened V by 3 bases and J by 4 bases, and 10 bases separated the two germline ends. The DNA for the CDR3 is TGTGCCAGCAGTGACAGGGCGGGGAATCAGCCCCAGCATTTT. The encoded protein is CASSDRAGNQPQHF.

The chain carries TRBV9 and TRBJ2-2, with D tentatively TRBD1 (5 bases). The germline gives CDR1 SGDLS, CDR2 YYNGEE. The CDR3 is 14 residues long. V lost 1 base and J 6 bases, leaving 10 bases between the germline ends. The CDR3 bases are TGTGCCAGCAGCGTACAGGGCGAATCCGGGGAGCTGTTTTTT. Amino acids: CASSVQGESGELFF. The entire variable domain, with the rest obtained from reference TRBV9 and TRBJ2-2, is as follows: DSGVTQTPKHLITATGQRVTLRCSPRSGDLSVYWYQQSLDQGLQFLIQYYNGEERAKGNILERFSAQQFPDLHSELNLSSLELGDSALYFCASSVQGESGELFFGEGSRLTVL.

The chain links TRBV5-1 to TRBJ2-1; 11 bases align to TRBD2. CDR1 is SGHRS, CDR2 YFSETQ, per germline. The CDR3 extends over 17 amino acids. V gave up 4 bases and J gave up 3 bases; unmatched junction bases: 9. The CDR3 protein is CASSPILAGGSYNEQFF. Here the CDR3 DNA reads TGCGCCAGCAGCCCAATCTTAGCGGGAGGGAGCTACAATGAGCAGTTCTTC.

The chain couples TRBV27 to TRBJ2-5; the match to TRBD1 covers 8 bases. Germline V gene data show CDR1 as MNHEY and CDR2 as SMNVEV (reference sequence). This CDR3 spans 15 amino acids. V lost 6 bases, J lost 4 bases, and 10 bases stayed unmatched. CDR3 region: CASRLRTGYLETQYF. CDR3 nucleotide sequence: TGTGCCAGCAGATTACGGACAGGGTATTTAGAGACCCAGTACTTC.

The chain combines TRBV7-9 with TRBJ2-1; TRBD2 agrees at 8 bases. V trimming: 3 bases; J trimming: 6 bases; junction bases outside the gene matches: 4. CDR3 length equals 14 residues. Looked up from germline, CDR1 is SEHNR and CDR2 is FQNEAQ (reference sequence). The CDR3 DNA reads as TGTGCCAGCAGCTTGGGACTAGGAGCCAATGAGCAGTTCTTC. Translation: CASSLGLGANEQFF.

V gene TRBV3-1 (or the pseudogene TRBV3-2) combines with J gene TRBJ1-1; D is perhaps TRBD1 (5 bases). CDR1 LGHDT and CDR2 YNNKEL come from the germline V gene (reference sequence). V lost 4 bases to trimming and J lost 6 bases, with 18 bases between them. The CDR3 has 15 amino acids. Here the CDR3 DNA reads TGTGCCAGCAGCCCGGGGGGTCTTCTAGGCGCTGAAGCTTTCTTT. Encoded protein: CASSPGGLLGAEAFF.

V is TRBV5-1 and J is TRBJ1-3; D call uncertain. The length of the CDR3 is 16 residues. From germline, CDR1 is SGHRS and CDR2 YFSETQ. The V end lost 3 bases, the J end lost 4 bases, and 17 bases lay between the germline ends. CDR3 nucleotides: TGCGCCAGCAGCTCCGGCGGCGGACTAACCGGAAACACCATATATTTT. The encoded protein is CASSSGGGLTGNTIYF.

DNA for the CDR3: TGTGCCAGCAGTGAAGGACTAGCGGGGGCCTACGAGCAGTACTTC. This sequence encodes CASSEGLAGAYEQYF. The chain couples TRBV9 to TRBJ2-7, with 13 nucleotides matching TRBD2. The V gene's germline CDR1 is SGDLS and CDR2 YYNGEE. The CDR3 is made up of 15 amino acids. V lost 5 bases to trimming and J lost 2 bases; unmatched junction nucleotides: 4.

This rearrangement joins TRBV28 to TRBJ1-5; D not certain. V was clipped by 3 bases and J by 0 bases, with 12 bases between them. Germline lookup yields CDR1 MDHEN and CDR2 SYDVKM. The CDR3 runs to 16 residues. CDR3 coding DNA: TGTGCCAGCAGTTTGCGGGATCCGAATAGCAATCAGCCCCAGCATTTT. Translated, it gives CASSLRDPNSNQPQHF.

CDR3 sequence (DNA): TGCGCCAGCAGCTCAGAACAGGGATCACCCCTCCACTTT. Amino acids: CASSSEQGSPLHF. The rearrangement joins TRBV4-3 to TRBJ1-6; D possibly corresponds to TRBD1 (6 bases). CDR1 is LGHNA, CDR2 YSLEER, per germline. Trimming pared 5 bases from V and 10 bases from J, leaving 12 bases between. The CDR3 totals 13 residues.

The genes are TRBV2 and TRBJ2-7; D is perhaps TRBD2 (5 bases). V dropped 2 bases and J dropped 5 bases, with 13 bases sitting between them. Germline V gene sequence: CDR1 SNHLY, CDR2 FYNNEI. The CDR3 extends over 14 amino acids. The CDR3 region has the DNA TGTGCCAGCAGTGAACTACTAGTAACGGACGAGCAGTACTTC. It codes for CASSELLVTDEQYF.

This clone was observed a few times. This chain joins TRBV6-2 or TRBV6-3 and TRBJ1-1, with 7 bases matching TRBD1. The junction had 6 bases not matched to a gene; V was cut back by 2 bases and J by 9 bases. CDR1 is MNHEY and CDR2 is SVGEGT in the germline V gene. This CDR3 has 13 amino acids. CDR3 sequence reads: CASSYGRDSKAFF. CDR3 bases: TGTGCCAGCAGTTACGGCCGGGACAGCAAAGCTTTCTTT.

The V and J genes are TRBV28 and TRBJ1-5; D gene unclear. V lost 3 bases and J lost 0, with 15 bases in between. The CDR3 consists of 17 residues. Germline V gives CDR1 MDHEN, CDR2 SYDVKM. The CDR3: CASSFIVQSDSNQPQHF. In DNA form, the CDR3 reads TGTGCCAGCAGTTTTATCGTCCAGAGCGATAGCAATCAGCCCCAGCATTTT.

This chain joins TRBV7-9 and TRBJ1-2; D not certain. CDR1 is SEHNR and CDR2 is FQNEAQ in the germline V gene (reference sequence). The V end lost 1 base, the J end lost 8 bases, and 11 bases lay between the germline ends. The CDR3 is 13 amino acids. For the CDR3, the DNA is TGTGCCAGCAGCTTAGGCGCCCGAGGGGGCTACACCTTC. It translates to CASSLGARGGYTF.

This clone occurred once. The chain combines TRBV24-1 with TRBJ1-1; the match to TRBD1 covers 9 bases. From germline, CDR1 is KGHDR and CDR2 SFDVKD. Losses at the gene ends were 3 bases for V and 6 bases for J; bases not matched to a gene: 7. The CDR3 loop spans 15 amino acids. The CDR3 here is CATSDTRTGAAEAFF. In DNA, the CDR3 is TGTGCCACCAGTGATACCCGGACAGGGGCCGCTGAAGCTTTCTTT.

This clone is a singleton in its sample. The chain employs TRBV11-2 and TRBJ2-3, with TRBD2 matching 9 bases. The germline gives CDR1 SGHAT, CDR2 FQNNGV. V shed 5 bases, J shed 4 bases, and the junction held 10 bases outside the gene matches. The CDR3 loop spans 16 amino acids. The CDR3 nucleotides are TGTGCCAGCAGCAGAAGTAGCGGGAGCCGCCCAGATACGCAGTATTTT. The encoded protein is CASSRSSGSRPDTQYF.